Described below is a single TCR beta chain sequence and its context. This clone was recorded once. Its antigen is still unknown. Per-base quality was not reported, and no clone a single base away is much larger than it. Other DNA sequences in the sample encode the same CDR3. These data belong to a study of blood T cell repertoires in COVID-19 (dated by TCRdb to the early 2020s). Looking at the study overall: The collaborator samples originated in the United States, Italy and Spain and spanned the acute and convalescent phases of COVID-19. The prospective study material was composed of cDNA or gDNA derived from T cells, B-cell-depleted T cells, or PBMCs. Subjects who had been exposed to COVID-19, were actively infected with it, or had recovered from it provided the deeply sampled blood TCRbeta repertoires that made up the dataset. The repertoires were made available in a free public database intended to serve as a resource for research on the immune response to SARS-CoV-2. The samples were drawn from the first 160 participants of the ongoing ImmuneRACE study and from roughly 1,300 subjects provided by 6 global collaborators. The sample metadata nearly always contained a de-identified subject ID, COVID-19 status, age in years and sex. HLA class I and class II types, where available, came from metadata supplied by the sample provider rather than from assay-based typing. The full study reports these points: The amount of clinical and demographic metadata varied by source and participant and was provided uncurated.

The collaborating institutions used their own protocols to collect whole blood in K2EDTA tubes. For TCRbeta analysis, collaborators shipped samples as frozen whole blood, isolated PBMCs, or DNA extracted from either of those sample types. TCRbeta CDR3 regions were amplified from genomic DNA by means of the immunoSEQ Assay, a bias-controlled multiplex PCR. The paper's processing steps were these. The number of nucleated cells in each sample was estimated by amplification of reference gene primers within the assay. To quantify the absolute abundance of each unique TCRbeta CDR3 rearrangement, sequence reads were collapsed and filtered. For each sample, productive Simpson clonality was calculated as the square root of Simpson's diversity index over productive rearrangements. The clones in this table, taken by TCRdb from immuneACCESS, are in-frame only. Not every clone is retained; where verified, under half of the shortfall comes from an unresolved V gene, and the cause of the rest is unknown. V, J and clone size derive from that table, while D and trimming were established from the DNA sequence. The sample contains roughly 350,000 clones, 85% to 90% of them found a single time. The top ten hold 3.5% to 4.5% of the sample.

V and J lose 4 bases and 0 bases, and a span of 7 bases separates them. The CDR3 numbers 14 residues from cysteine through phenylalanine. Left in the record is the CDR3 DNA by itself, 42 bases read in frame from the first base. The germline V gene specifies SNHLY as CDR1 and FYNNEI as CDR2. The chain links TRBV2 with TRBJ1-3, with the D segment identity uncertain. The sample was peripheral blood. This clonotype originated in a woman aged 45-60 years with active or convalescent COVID-19. The CDR3 loop reads CASSGGLSGNTIYF. The sequenced DNA: TGTGCCAGCAGTGGAGGGCTCTCTGGAAACACCATATATTTT.